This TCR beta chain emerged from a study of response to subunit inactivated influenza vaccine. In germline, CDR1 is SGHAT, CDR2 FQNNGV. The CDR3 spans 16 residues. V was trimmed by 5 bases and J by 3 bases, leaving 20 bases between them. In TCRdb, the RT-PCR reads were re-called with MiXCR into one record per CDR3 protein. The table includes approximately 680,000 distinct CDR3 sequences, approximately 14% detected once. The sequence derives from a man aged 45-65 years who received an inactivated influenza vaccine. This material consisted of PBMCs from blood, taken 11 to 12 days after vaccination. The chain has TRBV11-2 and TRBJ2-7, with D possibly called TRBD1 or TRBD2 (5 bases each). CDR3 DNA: TGTGCCAGCAGCCATCTTACGGGGCAGGAATTCTACGAGCAGTACTTC. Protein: CASSHLTGQEFYEQYF.